This T cell receptor (beta chain) comes out of a study of read filtering for tumor transcriptome and immune sequencing. The V end lost 3 bases, the J end lost 1 base, and 7 bases lay between the germline ends. Germline lookup yields CDR1 DFQATT and CDR2 SNEGSKA (reference sequence). The CDR3 runs to 13 residues. From about 400 ng of RNA, a library with molecular barcoded alpha/delta and beta/gamma adaptors was made. TCRdb called the reads again in MiXCR, with one record for every CDR3 protein. The sample carries tens of thousands of distinct CDR3 sequences, around 18% recorded once. The TCR comes from a donor aged 40 or over with multiple myeloma. The chain links TRBV20-1 to TRBJ1-5; D unresolved. Material for sequencing was a population of CD138-negative cells sorted from bone marrow. This CDR3 is CSASEESNQPQHF. Here the CDR3 DNA reads TGCAGTGCTAGTGAGGAGAGCAATCAGCCCCAGCATTTT.